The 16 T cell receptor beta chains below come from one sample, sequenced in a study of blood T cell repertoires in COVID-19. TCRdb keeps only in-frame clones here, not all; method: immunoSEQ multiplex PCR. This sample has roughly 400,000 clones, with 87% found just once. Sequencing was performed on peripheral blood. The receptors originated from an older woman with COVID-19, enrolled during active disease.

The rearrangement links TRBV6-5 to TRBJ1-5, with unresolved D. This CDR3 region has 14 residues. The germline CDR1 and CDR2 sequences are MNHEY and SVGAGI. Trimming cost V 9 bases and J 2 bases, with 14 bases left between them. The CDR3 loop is CASGRRIGNQPQHF. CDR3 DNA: TGTGCCAGTGGACGGAGGATAGGCAATCAGCCCCAGCATTTT.

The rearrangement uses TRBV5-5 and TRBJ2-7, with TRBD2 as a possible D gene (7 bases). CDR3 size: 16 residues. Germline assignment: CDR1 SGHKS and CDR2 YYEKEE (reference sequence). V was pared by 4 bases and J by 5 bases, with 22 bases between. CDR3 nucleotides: TGTGCCAGCAGCCCGGGGGGCGGCAGGGGCACCCACGAGCAGTACTTC. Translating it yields CASSPGGGRGTHEQYF. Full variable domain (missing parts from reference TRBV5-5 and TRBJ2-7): DAGVTQSPTHLIKTRGQQVTLRCSPISGHKSVSWYQQVLGQGPQFIFQYYEKEERGRGNFPDRFSARQFPNYSSELNVNALLLGDSALYLCASSPGGGRGTHEQYFGPGTRLTVT.

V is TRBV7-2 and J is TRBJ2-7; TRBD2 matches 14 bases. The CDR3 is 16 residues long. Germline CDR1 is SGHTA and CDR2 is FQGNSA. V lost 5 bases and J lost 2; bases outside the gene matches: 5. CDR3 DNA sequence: TGTGCCAGCAGCCCACGACTAGCGGGGGGGCCCTACGAGCAGTACTTC. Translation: CASSPRLAGGPYEQYF. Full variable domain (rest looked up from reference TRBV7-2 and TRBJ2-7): GAGVSQSPSNKVTEKGKDVELRCDPISGHTALYWYRQSLGQGLEFLIYFQGNSAPDKSGLPSDRFSAERTGGSVSTLTIQRTQQEDSAVYLCASSPRLAGGPYEQYFGPGTRLTVT.

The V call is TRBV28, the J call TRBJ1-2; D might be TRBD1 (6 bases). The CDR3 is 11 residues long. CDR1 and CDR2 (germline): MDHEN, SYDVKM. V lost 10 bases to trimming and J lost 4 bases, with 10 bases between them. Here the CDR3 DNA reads TGTGCCACCGAACAGGGCTATGGCTACACCTTC. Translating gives CATEQGYGYTF.

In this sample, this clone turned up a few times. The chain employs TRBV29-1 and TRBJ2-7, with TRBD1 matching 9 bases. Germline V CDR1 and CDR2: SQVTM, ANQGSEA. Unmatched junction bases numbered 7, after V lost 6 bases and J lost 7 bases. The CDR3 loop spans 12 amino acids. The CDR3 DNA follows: TGCAGCGTAACCCGGGACAGGGCTGAGCAGTACTTC. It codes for CSVTRDRAEQYF.

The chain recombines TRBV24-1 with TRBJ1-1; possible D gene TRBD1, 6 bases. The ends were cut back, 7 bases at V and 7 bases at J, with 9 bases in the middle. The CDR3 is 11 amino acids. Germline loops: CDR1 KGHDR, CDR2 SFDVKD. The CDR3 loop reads CATRQGFEAFF. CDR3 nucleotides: TGTGCCACCAGGCAGGGGTTTGAAGCTTTCTTT.

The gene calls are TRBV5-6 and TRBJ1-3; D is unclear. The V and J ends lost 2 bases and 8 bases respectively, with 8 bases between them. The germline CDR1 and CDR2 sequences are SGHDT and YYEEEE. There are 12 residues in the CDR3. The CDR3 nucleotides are TGTGCCAGCAGCTTAGAGGGTTACACCATATATTTT. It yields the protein CASSLEGYTIYF. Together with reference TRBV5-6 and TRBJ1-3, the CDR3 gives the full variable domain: DAGVTQSPTHLIKTRGQQVTLRCSPKSGHDTVSWYQQALGQGPQFIFQYYEEEERQRGNFPDRFSGHQFPNYSSELNVNALLLGDSALYLCASSLEGYTIYFGEGSWLTVV.

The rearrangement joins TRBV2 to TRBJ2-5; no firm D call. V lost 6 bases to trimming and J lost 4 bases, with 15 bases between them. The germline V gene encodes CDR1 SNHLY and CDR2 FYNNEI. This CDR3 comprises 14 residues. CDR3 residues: CASRETPSRETQYF. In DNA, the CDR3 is TGTGCCAGCAGGGAAACTCCATCCCGAGAGACCCAGTACTTC.

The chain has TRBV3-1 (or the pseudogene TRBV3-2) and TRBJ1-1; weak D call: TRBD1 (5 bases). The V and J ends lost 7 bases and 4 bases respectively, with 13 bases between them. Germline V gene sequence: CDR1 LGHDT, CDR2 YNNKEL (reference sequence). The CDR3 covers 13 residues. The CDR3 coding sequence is TGTGCCAGCAATGACGCAGGGATCACTGAAGCTTTCTTT. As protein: CASNDAGITEAFF.

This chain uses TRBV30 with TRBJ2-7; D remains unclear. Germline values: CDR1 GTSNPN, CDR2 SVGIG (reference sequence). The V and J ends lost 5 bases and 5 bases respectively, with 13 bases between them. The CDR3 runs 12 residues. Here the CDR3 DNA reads TGTGCCTGGGCACAACAGCTTCACGAGCAGTACTTC. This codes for CAWAQQLHEQYF. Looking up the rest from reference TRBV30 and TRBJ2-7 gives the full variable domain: SQTIHQWPATLVQPVGSPLSLECTVEGTSNPNLYWYRQAAGRGLQLLFYSVGIGQISSEVPQNLSASRPQDRQFILSSKKLLLSDSGFYLCAWAQQLHEQYFGPGTRLTVT.

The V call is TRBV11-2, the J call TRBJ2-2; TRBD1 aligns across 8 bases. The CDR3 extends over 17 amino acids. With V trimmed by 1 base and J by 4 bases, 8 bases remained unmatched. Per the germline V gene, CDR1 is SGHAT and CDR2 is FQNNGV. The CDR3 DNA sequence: TGTGCCAGCAGCTTAGGATTGGACAGGGCGCCCACCGGGGAGCTGTTTTTT. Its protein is CASSLGLDRAPTGELFF.

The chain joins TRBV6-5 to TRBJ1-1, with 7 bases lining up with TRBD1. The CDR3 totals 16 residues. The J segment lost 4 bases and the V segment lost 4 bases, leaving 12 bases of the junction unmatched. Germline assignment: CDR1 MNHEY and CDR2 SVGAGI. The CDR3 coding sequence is TGTGCCAGCAGTTCCGTACAGGGGCAGAGGGGCACTGAAGCTTTCTTT. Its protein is CASSSVQGQRGTEAFF.

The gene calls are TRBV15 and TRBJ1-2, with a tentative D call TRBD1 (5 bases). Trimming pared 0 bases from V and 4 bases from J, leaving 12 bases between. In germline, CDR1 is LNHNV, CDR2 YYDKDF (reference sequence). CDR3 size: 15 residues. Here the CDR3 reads CATSRDLDRLYGYTF. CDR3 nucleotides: TGTGCCACCAGCAGAGATCTCGACAGACTCTATGGCTACACCTTC.

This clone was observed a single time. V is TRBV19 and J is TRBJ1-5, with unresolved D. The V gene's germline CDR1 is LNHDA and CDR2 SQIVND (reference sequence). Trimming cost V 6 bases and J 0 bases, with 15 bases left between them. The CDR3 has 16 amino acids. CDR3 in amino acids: CASRLLAGFSNQPQHF. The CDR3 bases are TGTGCCAGTAGACTCCTAGCGGGATTTAGCAATCAGCCCCAGCATTTT.

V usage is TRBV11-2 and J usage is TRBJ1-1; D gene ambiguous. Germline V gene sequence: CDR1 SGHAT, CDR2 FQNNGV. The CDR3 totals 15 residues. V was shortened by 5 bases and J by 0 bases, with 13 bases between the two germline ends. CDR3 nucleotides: TGTGCCAGCAGCCCTTTTTTCTCAGTGAACACTGAAGCTTTCTTT. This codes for CASSPFFSVNTEAFF. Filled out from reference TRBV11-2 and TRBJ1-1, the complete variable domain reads EAGVAQSPRYKIIEKRQSVAFWCNPISGHATLYWYQQILGQGPKLLIQFQNNGVVDDSQLPKDRFSAERLKGVDSTLKIQPAKLEDSAVYLCASSPFFSVNTEAFFGQGTRLTVV.

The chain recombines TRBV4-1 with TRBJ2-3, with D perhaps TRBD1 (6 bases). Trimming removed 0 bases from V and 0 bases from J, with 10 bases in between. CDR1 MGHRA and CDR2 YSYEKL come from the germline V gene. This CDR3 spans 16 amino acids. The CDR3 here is CASSQEDRGSTDTQYF. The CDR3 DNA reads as TGCGCCAGCAGCCAAGAGGATAGGGGGAGCACAGATACGCAGTATTTT.